A selection of T cell receptor beta chains follows, all from one sample in a study of follicular helper T cells after annual influenza vaccination. Data came from immunoSEQ multiplex PCR; TCRdb stores just in-frame clones and leaves some out. The table includes approximately 30,000 clones, approximately 80% detected once. The sample was CXCR5+ CD38- circulating T follicular helper cells from blood, taken on the day of influenza vaccination. The receptors were sampled from an adult who received the influenza vaccine. CDR3s include the opening cysteine and the closing phenylalanine or tryptophan. D genes are given only for firm matches. Clone size is not always given. Where it is, it says once, few, many or a class for expanded clones.

TRBD1	.	15	TRBV28	TRBJ2-3	CASSFLTGVPDTQYF	TGTGCCAGCAGTTTTTTGACAGGGGTACCAGATACGCAGTATTTT
TRBD2	.	16	TRBV7-2	TRBJ2-1	CASSAPLAGAYNEQFF	TGTGCCAGCAGCGCCCCACTAGCGGGAGCATACAATGAGCAGTTCTTC
TRBD1	.	15	TRBV19	TRBJ1-3	CASGTGGNSGNTIYF	TGTGCCAGCGGGACAGGGGGGAACTCTGGAAACACCATATATTTT
.	.	13	TRBV2	TRBJ2-5	CASSRGGRETQYF	TGTGCCAGCAGCCGAGGGGGAAGGGAGACCCAGTACTTC
TRBD2	few	21	TRBV2	TRBJ2-7	CASSEHDLPLPGTSDSYEQYF	TGTGCCAGCAGTGAACATGACCTCCCTCTACCGGGGACTAGCGATTCCTACGAGCAGTACTTC
.	.	14	TRBV6-6	TRBJ2-7	CASSQDKGNYEQYF	TGTGCCAGCAGCCAGGACAAGGGGAACTACGAGCAGTACTTC
TRBD1	few	16	TRBV19	TRBJ2-7	CASSIGRTGSGYEQYF	TGTGCCAGTAGTATAGGTCGGACAGGGAGCGGCTACGAGCAGTACTTC
.	once	18	TRBV4-1	TRBJ2-1	CASSQGIRPPRGFNEQFF	TGCGCCAGCAGCCAAGGGATCAGGCCCCCAAGGGGGTTCAATGAGCAGTTCTTC
TRBD1	.	16	TRBV15	TRBJ2-7	CATSRGGRGLSHEQYF	TGTGCCACCAGCAGAGGAGGCAGGGGGCTTTCCCACGAGCAGTACTTC
.	.	16	TRBV18	TRBJ1-3	CASSPPQGNSGNTIYF	TGTGCCAGCTCACCACCGCAGGGGAACTCTGGAAACACCATATATTTT